The next 17 T cell receptor beta chains were all read from a single sample in a study of patients and donors after allogeneic stem cell transplantation. TCRdb processed the RT-PCR reads anew with MiXCR; each CDR3 protein has one entry. This sample has about a million distinct CDR3 sequences, with roughly 18% found just once. Source material: blood, either unsorted or a sorted T cell fraction (not recorded which). These receptors all come from a human donor who was either an allogeneic HSCT recipient or a stem cell or donor lymphocyte infusion donor (not recorded which). It is not recorded whose cells these are; they may come from a transplant donor.

This rearrangement joins TRBV7-2 to TRBJ1-1; D remains ambiguous. The V gene lost 2 bases and the J gene lost 5 bases, with 9 bases spanning the gap. CDR1 SGHTA and CDR2 FQGNSA come from the germline V gene. The length of the CDR3 is 13 residues. The CDR3 loop is CASSLPLMTEAFF. CDR3 nucleotide sequence: TGTGCCAGCAGCTTACCCCTGATGACTGAAGCTTTCTTT.

V is TRBV14 and J is TRBJ1-3; D remains ambiguous. Germline CDR1 reads SGHDN; CDR2 reads FVKESK. V was trimmed by 2 bases and J by 0 bases, leaving 5 bases between them. This CDR3 has 14 amino acids. The CDR3 here is CASSQQSSGNTIYF. The CDR3 DNA reads as TGTGCCAGCAGCCAACAATCCTCTGGAAACACCATATATTTT.

The gene calls are TRBV7-3 and TRBJ2-7; the D is unclear. With 2 bases removed from V and 2 bases from J, the gap between germline ends came to 13 bases. Germline V gives CDR1 SGHTA, CDR2 FQGTGA. The CDR3 runs to 15 residues. The CDR3 protein is CASSLEAGSAYEQYF. The CDR3 DNA sequence: TGTGCCAGCAGCTTAGAGGCAGGAAGCGCCTACGAGCAGTACTTC.

The chain employs TRBV28 and TRBJ2-7; no definite D call. This CDR3 is 9 amino acids long. Germline CDR1 is MDHEN and CDR2 is SYDVKM. The ends were cut back, 10 bases at V and 2 bases at J, with 3 bases in the middle. Here the CDR3 reads CATPYEQYF. DNA of the CDR3: TGTGCCACCCCCTACGAGCAGTACTTC.

This clonotype was detected a few times. The gene calls are TRBV10-3 and TRBJ2-5; 7 bases line up with TRBD2. Germline CDR1 reads ENHRY; CDR2 reads SYGVKD. The CDR3 totals 14 residues. The V segment lost 5 bases and the J segment 4 bases; nucleotides outside the gene matches: 7. As DNA, the CDR3 is TGTGCCATCAGTAAGCGGGGCGGTTCAGAGACCCAGTACTTC. Residues: CAISKRGGSETQYF.

The chain recombines TRBV7-9 with TRBJ1-1; 7 positions match TRBD1. The length of the CDR3 is 16 residues. Trimming removed 5 bases from V and 1 base from J; junction bases left unmatched: 10. CDR1 is SEHNR, CDR2 FQNEAQ, per germline (reference sequence). CDR3 sequence reads: CASSRQGGLSNTEAFF. The CDR3 region has the DNA TGTGCCAGCAGCCGTCAAGGGGGCCTGTCGAACACTGAAGCTTTCTTT. The full variable domain, completed using reference TRBV7-9 and TRBJ1-1, is DTGVSQNPRHKITKRGQNVTFRCDPISEHNRLYWYRQTLGQGPEFLTYFQNEAQLEKSRLLSDRFSAERPKGSFSTLEIQRTEQGDSAMYLCASSRQGGLSNTEAFFGQGTRLTVV.

This clonotype was detected a few times. The chain uses TRBV4-2 and TRBJ1-1, with 12 nucleotides matching TRBD1. This CDR3 region has 18 residues. Per germline, CDR1 LGHNA and CDR2 YNFKEQ. The V and J ends lost 2 bases and 4 bases, in that order; junction bases with no gene match: 11. The CDR3: CASSQQGGTGGWSTEAFF. CDR3 in DNA: TGTGCCAGCAGCCAACAGGGGGGGACAGGGGGCTGGAGCACTGAAGCTTTCTTT.

In this sample, this clonotype turned up a few times. V usage is TRBV12-3 or TRBV12-4 and J usage is TRBJ2-7; a weak D match, TRBD2 (6 bases). CDR3 length: 14 amino acids. The V gene lost 11 bases and the J gene lost 4 bases, with 21 bases spanning the gap. Here the CDR3 reads CARGWRGNQYEQYF. CDR3 DNA: TGTGCCCGAGGGTGGAGGGGAAACCAATACGAGCAGTACTTC.

The genes are TRBV20-1 and TRBJ1-2; possibly TRBD1 for D (5 bases). This CDR3 is built from 14 residues. Germline loops: CDR1 DFQATT, CDR2 SNEGSKA (reference sequence). V was clipped by 0 bases and J by 4 bases, with 12 bases between them. For the CDR3, the DNA is TGCAGTGCTAGAGATGTCCCGGGGGGCTATGGCTACACCTTC. Translating gives CSARDVPGGYGYTF.

This clonotype came up a few times. This rearrangement joins TRBV20-1 to TRBJ1-6; no clear D gene. Trimming took 6 bases from V and 0 from J, leaving 18 bases between them. The CDR3 has 17 amino acids. Germline-derived CDR1 and CDR2 are DFQATT and SNEGSKA (reference sequence). In nucleotides, the CDR3 is TGCAGTGCCACAAGGTCCGGAAGGAGCTCCTATAATTCACCCCTCCACTTT. The encoded protein is CSATRSGRSSYNSPLHF.

This clonotype was counted between two and nine times. The chain uses TRBV4-1 and TRBJ1-4; D perhaps matches TRBD1 (5 bases). CDR1 MGHRA and CDR2 YSYEKL come from the germline V gene. The ends were cut back, 1 base at V and 6 bases at J, with 12 bases in the middle. This CDR3 has 15 amino acids. This CDR3 reads CASSQGPGYDEKLFF. DNA of the CDR3: TGCGCCAGCAGCCAAGGTCCAGGGTATGATGAAAAACTGTTTTTT.

The genes are TRBV12-3 or TRBV12-4 and TRBJ2-5, with TRBD2 matching 10 bases. The CDR3 spans 14 residues. The V and J ends lost 3 bases and 5 bases, in that order; junction bases with no gene match: 3. In DNA form, the CDR3 reads TGTGCCAGCAGTTTCAAGCGGGGGGGCGAGACCCAGTACTTC. Translating gives CASSFKRGGETQYF.

This clonotype was observed at least ten times. The genes are TRBV9 and TRBJ1-3; no clear D. The germline gives CDR1 SGDLS, CDR2 YYNGEE. V lost 4 bases, J lost 2 bases, and 7 bases lay in between. The CDR3 contains 13 residues. The CDR3 nucleotides are TGTGCCAGCAGCTCCGGGACTGGAAACACCATATATTTT. Its translation: CASSSGTGNTIYF.

This clonotype was observed many times. V usage is TRBV12-3 or TRBV12-4 and J usage is TRBJ1-1; D is ambiguous. Trimming left V 2 bases short and J 11 bases short, with 9 bases between. The CDR3 sequence is 11 residues long. The chain's CDR3 is CASSLSLGAFF. In DNA, the CDR3 is TGTGCCAGCAGTTTATCCCTTGGGGCTTTCTTT.

This clonotype appeared a few times. An end of the junction does not agree with germline; a read error may underlie this. This chain links TRBV7-9 with TRBJ2-1, with D uncertain. The CDR3 contains 8 residues. Germline values: CDR1 SEHNR, CDR2 FQNEAQ (reference sequence). Here the CDR3 reads CASSLSLF. DNA of the CDR3: TGTGCCAGCAGCTTATCTCTTTTC.

The chain joins TRBV4-2 to TRBJ1-1, with a possible D match to TRBD1 (5 bases). Germline lookup yields CDR1 LGHNA and CDR2 YNFKEQ. The CDR3 runs to 16 residues. Trimming took 4 bases from V and 0 from J, leaving 15 bases between them. The CDR3, as DNA: TGTGCCAGCAGCCCCGGCTGGGACGTTCTGAACACTGAAGCTTTCTTT. Its translation: CASSPGWDVLNTEAFF.

This rearrangement joins TRBV6-1 to TRBJ2-1; 7 bases are shared with TRBD1. V was clipped by 5 bases and J by 5 bases; unmatched bases: 12. Germline loops: CDR1 MNHNS, CDR2 SASEGT. This CDR3 has 16 amino acids. The chain's CDR3 is CASSKNSKGQNNEQFF. The DNA of the CDR3 is TGTGCCAGCAGTAAAAACAGTAAGGGACAGAACAATGAGCAGTTCTTC.